This T cell receptor (beta chain) was retrieved from a study of blood T cell repertoires in COVID-19. Whole-study context: COVID-19 samples collected from the United States, Italy and Spain covered acute and convalescent phases. Nucleic acid was either cDNA or gDNA, and it came from T cells, B-cell-depleted T cells, or PBMCs.

V gave up 7 bases and J gave up 0 bases, with 12 bases separating them. CDR1 and CDR2 from the germline V gene are LNHDA and SQIVND (reference sequence). This CDR3 region has 14 residues. Study processing details: How many nucleated cells were present was estimated from reference gene primer amplification. TCRdb's copy holds only in-frame clones and misses some; the assay was immunoSEQ multiplex PCR. The DNA gave D and trimming, while V, J and clone size come from that table. There are about 200,000 clones in the sample; about 88% occur only once, and less than 5.5% lies in the top ten. The V and J genes are TRBV19 and TRBJ1-2; TRBD1 is a possible D gene (5 bases). The origin of this receptor is an elderly woman with acute or convalescent COVID-19. Material: peripheral blood. CDR3 amino acids: CASKRQQANYGYTF. As DNA, the CDR3 is TGTGCCAGTAAAAGACAGCAAGCTAACTATGGCTACACCTTC.